This T cell receptor (beta chain) was sequenced during a study of T cells in Graves' hyperthyroidism and ophthalmopathy. Study-wide results and limits: Clonotypes that were expanded in thyroid above 0.001 mostly appeared in blood too. A 13 V-J signature model discriminated ophthalmopathy versus stable hyperthyroidism.

CDR1 is SGHAT, CDR2 FQNNGV, per germline. There are 13 residues in the CDR3. V was trimmed by 4 bases and J by 5 bases, leaving 11 bases between them. Diagnoses were made from clinical symptoms, serum measures (thyroxine and TRAb), thyroid ultrasound and orbital computed tomography. Cells are PBMCs isolated from more than 8.5 ml of fresh blood. Amplification of TCR beta CDR3 regions used RNA as the template. The study used the HTBI primer set for a first-round RT-PCR of the TCR CDR3. One entry per CDR3 protein, called by TCRdb with MiXCR from the multiplex PCR reads. The repertoire includes about 530,000 distinct CDR3 sequences, approximately 17% of them detected once, and 15% to 20% sits in the top ten. This clonotype was recorded at least ten times. Its antigen is still unknown.

Sequencing was performed on blood. The rearrangement joins TRBV11-2 to TRBJ2-5, with D unresolved. The receptor's source is a woman between 18 and 29 years old with Graves' ophthalmopathy. Written as DNA, the CDR3 is TGTGCCAGCAGCTCCTCTCCGGACGAGACCCAGTACTTC. Protein: CASSSSPDETQYF.